This TCR beta chain was recovered during a study of cytomegalovirus exposure and HLA in healthy donors. Study-wide results and limits: Later analysis reportedly placed an Asian-associated ancestry cluster below the roughly 680-donor mean in N-insertions.

Primers: 60 Vbeta forward and 13 Jbeta reverse. Clones were read by immunoSEQ multiplex PCR, and TCRdb kept only the in-frame ones, dropping some. The table lists fewer than 250,000 clones, 60% to 80% of them singletons, with over 2% in the top ten. The CDR3 covers 12 residues. In germline, CDR1 is SGHDN, CDR2 FVKESK. Trimming removed 3 bases from V and 4 bases from J, with 6 bases in between. Regarding this clone: The antigen remains undetermined.

Sequenced material: PBMCs. The origin of this receptor is a young woman in good health and CMV-seropositive. The chain has TRBV14 and TRBJ1-2; D is unresolved. CDR3 sequence reads: CASSHGGYGYTF. The CDR3, as DNA: TGTGCCAGCAGCCACGGAGGCTATGGCTACACCTTC.